This entry lists 21 T cell receptor beta chains sequenced from one sample in a study of blood T cell repertoires in COVID-19. Here immunoSEQ multiplex PCR was the method, and the copy in TCRdb shows in-frame clones only, minus some. The table includes 150,000 to 200,000 clones, 75% to 90% detected once. Material for sequencing was PBMCs or T cells enriched from blood (not recorded which). These receptors were obtained from a woman aged 50 to 65 who had recovered from COVID-19.

The chain couples TRBV7-7 to TRBJ2-5, with D possibly being TRBD1 (6 bases). The V end lost 9 bases, the J end lost 5 bases, and 13 bases lay between the germline ends. Germline CDR1 reads SSHAT; CDR2 reads FNYEAQ (reference sequence). CDR3 length equals 12 residues. The CDR3 region has the DNA TGTGCCAGTGGCAGCACAGGGGAGACCCAGTACTTC. Translating gives CASGSTGETQYF.

CDR3 loop: CASSSSGSPTEAFF. The CDR3 nucleotides read TGCGCCAGCAGTTCCTCGGGGTCCCCCACTGAAGCTTTCTTT. J is TRBJ1-1 and V is TRBV10-2; D is undetermined. The CDR3 contains 14 residues. CDR1 is WSHSY, CDR2 SAAADI, per germline. V lost 5 bases and J lost 4, with 14 bases in between.

V gene TRBV5-6 combines with J gene TRBJ2-5, with D maybe TRBD1 (6 bases). V was shortened by 2 bases and J by 2 bases, with 7 bases between the two germline ends. Germline V CDR1 and CDR2: SGHDT, YYEEEE. This CDR3 comprises 13 residues. Written as DNA, the CDR3 is TGTGCCAGCAGCTTACAGGGACAAGAGACCCAGTACTTC. Its protein is CASSLQGQETQYF.

The chain employs TRBV7-8 and TRBJ1-4, with D possibly matching TRBD1 (6 bases). The CDR3 runs 18 residues. The germline CDR1 and CDR2 sequences are SGHVS and FQNEAQ. Trimming pared 5 bases from V and 2 bases from J, leaving 21 bases between. For the CDR3, the DNA is TGTGCCAGCAGCCGCGTCGCGGGCGGGGGGCGGACTAATGAAAAACTGTTTTTT. It specifies CASSRVAGGGRTNEKLFF.

V gene TRBV9 combines with J gene TRBJ1-2; 8 nucleotides align to TRBD1. The CDR3 extends over 13 amino acids. The V gene's germline CDR1 is SGDLS and CDR2 YYNGEE. Trimming cost V 3 bases and J 8 bases; bases outside gene matches: 6. This CDR3 reads CASSGTTGVGYTF. CDR3 coding DNA: TGTGCCAGCAGCGGGACGACAGGGGTCGGCTACACCTTC.

This clone was seen only once. V and J are TRBV21-1 and TRBJ1-1; TRBD1 was called by the table and not checked on the DNA. TRBV21-1 is a pseudogene. CDR3 size: 12 residues. CDR3: CASSKIKGEAFF. For the CDR3, the DNA is TGTGCCAGCAGCAAAATAAAGGGGGAGGCTTTCTTT.

This chain connects TRBV10-1 to TRBJ1-3, with no clear D. This CDR3 contains 12 residues. Trimming pared 6 bases from V and 3 bases from J, leaving 6 bases between. Germline CDR1 is WNHNN and CDR2 is SYGVQD (reference sequence). CDR3 DNA sequence: TGCGCCAGCAGGCCAGGTGGAAACACCATATATTTT. Protein: CASRPGGNTIYF.

The CDR3 here is CASSLLKRDNSPLHF. CDR3 bases: TGCGCCAGCAGCTTGTTAAAGCGCGATAATTCACCCCTCCACTTT. The chain uses TRBV5-1 and TRBJ1-6; D is ambiguous. CDR3 length: 15 residues. Germline V CDR1 and CDR2: SGHRS, YFSETQ. Trimming pared 1 base from V and 5 bases from J, leaving 10 bases between.

The genes are TRBV11-3 and TRBJ2-1, with 9 bases lining up with TRBD1. J lost 2 bases, V lost 1 base, and 3 bases had no gene match. The V gene's germline CDR1 is SGHNT and CDR2 YENEEA. The CDR3 sequence is 16 residues long. The CDR3 protein is CASSLVQGAPYNEQFF. CDR3 DNA sequence: TGTGCCAGCAGCTTAGTACAGGGGGCCCCCTACAATGAGCAGTTCTTC. The full variable domain, rest sourced from reference TRBV11-3 and TRBJ2-1, is EAGVVQSPRYKIIEKKQPVAFWCNPISGHNTLYWYLQNLGQGPELLIRYENEEAVDDSQLPKDRFSAERLKGVDSTLKIQPAELGDSAVYLCASSLVQGAPYNEQFFGPGTRLTVL.

The chain recombines TRBV19 with TRBJ1-3; TRBD1 agrees at 7 bases. Per the germline V gene, CDR1 is LNHDA and CDR2 is SQIVND (reference sequence). The CDR3 spans 14 residues. V lost 3 bases, J lost 5 bases, and 4 bases stayed unmatched. The CDR3 loop reads CASSMTGSRNTIYF. Here the CDR3 DNA reads TGTGCCAGTAGTATGACAGGGAGTCGAAACACCATATATTTT.

The rearrangement uses TRBV7-9 and TRBJ1-2, with TRBD1 as a possible D gene (5 bases). Per the germline V gene, CDR1 is SEHNR and CDR2 is FQNEAQ (reference sequence). Trimming cost V 5 bases and J 3 bases, with 16 bases left between them. This CDR3 spans 15 amino acids. The CDR3: CASSPGTGVDYGYTF. The CDR3, as DNA: TGTGCCAGCAGCCCAGGTACGGGGGTGGACTATGGCTACACCTTC. Variable domain in full (rest from reference TRBV7-9 and TRBJ1-2): DTGVSQNPRHKITKRGQNVTFRCDPISEHNRLYWYRQTLGQGPEFLTYFQNEAQLEKSRLLSDRFSAERPKGSFSTLEIQRTEQGDSAMYLCASSPGTGVDYGYTFGSGTRLTVV.

This clone was detected once. As DNA, the CDR3 is TGTGCCAGCACCCCTTCGACAGCAAACTATGGCTACACCTTC. Amino acid sequence: CASTPSTANYGYTF. The chain recombines TRBV7-9 with TRBJ1-2; the D gene is possibly TRBD1 (5 bases). Germline V CDR1 and CDR2: SEHNR, FQNEAQ (reference sequence). The CDR3 is 14 amino acids. Trimming took 7 bases from V and 2 from J, leaving 14 bases between them.

The rearrangement joins TRBV6-5 to TRBJ1-2; tentatively, D is TRBD1 (5 bases). From germline, CDR1 is MNHEY and CDR2 SVGAGI. The CDR3 is 14 residues long. The V end lost 2 bases, the J end lost 1 base, and 8 bases lay between the germline ends. CDR3 amino acids: CASSYDSNNYGYTF. The CDR3 DNA reads TGTGCCAGCAGTTACGACAGCAATAACTATGGCTACACCTTC.

The rearrangement joins TRBV5-1 to TRBJ2-5, with 12 positions matching TRBD2. Germline trimming cut 5 bases from V and 5 bases from J; bases unmatched to any gene: 7. Germline V gene data show CDR1 as SGHRS and CDR2 as YFSETQ. The CDR3 length is 15 residues. The CDR3 is CASRDETSGGETQYF. In DNA form, the CDR3 reads TGCGCCAGCAGGGACGAGACTAGCGGGGGCGAGACCCAGTACTTC.

This clone was counted a few times. The chain is built from TRBV28 and TRBJ2-7; 9 bases map to TRBD1. The CDR3 is 12 amino acids. CDR1 and CDR2 from the germline V gene are MDHEN and SYDVKM. With V trimmed by 2 bases and J by 12 bases, 5 bases remained unmatched. The CDR3 spells CASSLGDRDLYV. In DNA form, the CDR3 reads TGTGCCAGCAGTTTAGGGGACAGGGATTTGTACGTC.

The V gene is TRBV7-2, the J gene TRBJ2-1, with 9 bases fitting TRBD2. CDR1 and CDR2 from the germline V gene are SGHTA and FQGNSA. The CDR3 sequence is 17 residues long. The ends lost 5 bases at V and 7 bases at J; junction bases unmatched: 15. The DNA for the CDR3 is TGTGCCAGCAGCAGACACCAACCAGGCGGGGGGGGAAATGAGCAGTTCTTC. Translated, it gives CASSRHQPGGGGNEQFF. Drawing the rest from reference TRBV7-2 and TRBJ2-1, the complete variable domain is GAGVSQSPSNKVTEKGKDVELRCDPISGHTALYWYRQSLGQGLEFLIYFQGNSAPDKSGLPSDRFSAERTGGSVSTLTIQRTQQEDSAVYLCASSRHQPGGGGNEQFFGPGTRLTVL.

The chain combines TRBV11-2 with TRBJ1-1; TRBD1 is a possible D gene (5 bases). The CDR3 runs to 16 residues. Trimming took off 0 bases at V and 4 bases at J, with 15 bases between the two ends. Germline V gene data show CDR1 as SGHAT and CDR2 as FQNNGV. The CDR3 protein is CASSLDLGRLLTEAFF. As DNA, the CDR3 is TGTGCCAGCAGCTTAGATCTGGGGCGGTTGCTCACTGAAGCTTTCTTT.

The rearrangement joins TRBV12-3 or TRBV12-4 to TRBJ1-1; unclear D gene. The CDR3 loop spans 13 amino acids. Trimming removed 3 bases at V and 2 bases at J, with 7 bases between. CDR3 amino acids: CASSLGLNTEAFF. The CDR3 DNA reads as TGTGCCAGCAGTTTGGGCCTCAACACTGAAGCTTTCTTT.

This chain uses TRBV6-1 with TRBJ1-1; D is uncertain. The CDR3 consists of 17 residues. V lost 3 bases and J lost 1, with 18 bases in between. The germline V gene encodes CDR1 MNHNS and CDR2 SASEGT. CDR3 loop: CASSEIHGSSGNTEAFF. The CDR3, as DNA: TGTGCCAGCAGTGAGATTCATGGGAGCAGTGGGAACACTGAAGCTTTCTTT.

The V and J genes are TRBV28 and TRBJ2-3, with TRBD1 matching over 8 bases. J gave up 4 bases and V 7 bases, and 10 bases lay outside the gene matches. Germline assignment: CDR1 MDHEN and CDR2 SYDVKM. The CDR3 sequence is 15 residues long. In DNA form, the CDR3 reads TGTGCCAGCACCAAAGCAGGGGGCGCGGCAGATACGCAGTATTTT. Translating it yields CASTKAGGAADTQYF.

The chain uses TRBV6-5 and TRBJ1-1; a possible D gene is TRBD1 (6 bases). From germline, CDR1 is MNHEY and CDR2 SVGAGI. There are 15 residues in the CDR3. Trimming left V 5 bases short and J 1 base short, with 14 bases between. CDR3 in DNA: TGTGCCAGCAGTCCGAGACAGGCTCCGAACACTGAAGCTTTCTTT. Translating it yields CASSPRQAPNTEAFF.